The clone carrying this T cell receptor beta chain was seen a handful of times. The antigen remains undetermined. TCRdb re-derived calls from the 5' RACE reads in MiXCR, one entry per CDR3 protein. Of hundreds of thousands of distinct CDR3 sequences listed, 9% to 15% are singletons. V trimming: 7 bases; J trimming: 10 bases; junction bases outside the gene matches: 9. This CDR3 has 12 amino acids. Germline assignment: CDR1 DFQATT and CDR2 SNEGSKA (reference sequence). The data stem from a study of T cells after yellow fever vaccination. Findings of the study overall: Just a small share of clonotypes turned up in the CD4 compartment as well as the CD8 compartment. The booster response re-showed most primary clones: around 96% CD4, approximately 90% CD8. Faster peaking, at day 5 versus 15, marked a secondary response that was weaker.

The sequencing here drew on PBMCs, taken on the day of the yellow fever booster vaccination. This receptor was obtained from a man younger than 40 who received the YFV17D yellow fever vaccine. The chain uses TRBV20-1 and TRBJ1-2; 10 nucleotides match TRBD1. The CDR3 region has the DNA TGCAGTGGCCTCCGGGACAGGGGCTTCTACACCTTC. Its translation is CSGLRDRGFYTF.